These 8 T cell receptor beta chains came from one sample sequenced in a study of PD-L1 blockade in urothelial cancer. The table came from immunoSEQ multiplex PCR; TCRdb's copy has only in-frame clones and leaves some out. Among approximately 44,000 clones listed, about 90% were seen once. Time point: peripheral blood 6 weeks after treatment start. This specimen consisted of PBMCs, obtained around atezolizumab (anti-PD-L1) treatment. The source is a man between 65 and 85 years old with urothelial cancer.

In DNA, the CDR3 is TGTGCCAGCAGCGCAGCTAACTATGGCTACACCTTC. Translation: CASSAANYGYTF. V gene TRBV7-9 combines with J gene TRBJ1-2; no firm D call. The germline gives CDR1 SEHNR, CDR2 FQNEAQ (reference sequence). Trimming took 5 bases from V and 0 from J, leaving 4 bases between them. CDR3 size: 12 residues.

The chain uses TRBV11-1 and TRBJ2-7; D is unresolved. Germline CDR1 and CDR2: SGHAT and FQDESV (reference sequence). This CDR3 comprises 14 residues. Trimming took off 5 bases at V and 5 bases at J, with 16 bases between the two ends. The CDR3 DNA sequence: TGTGCCAGCAGCGCTCCCCTTTTGGGCGACGAGCAGTACTTC. Protein product: CASSAPLLGDEQYF.

The V gene is TRBV5-1, the J gene TRBJ1-4, with D perhaps TRBD1 (6 bases). Looked up from germline, CDR1 is SGHRS and CDR2 is YFSETQ. This CDR3 is 15 amino acids long. V was clipped by 4 bases and J by 3 bases, with 13 bases between them. For the CDR3, the DNA is TGCGCCAGCAGCGTCCCGGGGGGCCCTAATGAAAAACTGTTTTTT. Translation: CASSVPGGPNEKLFF.

The V call is TRBV6-1, the J call TRBJ1-4; 8 bases line up with TRBD1. The CDR3 spans 16 residues. V gave up 2 bases and J gave up 4 bases; unmatched junction bases: 6. Germline V gene lookup returns CDR1 MNHNS and CDR2 SASEGT. The CDR3 reads CASSERQGLFNEKLFF. In DNA, the CDR3 is TGTGCCAGCAGTGAACGACAGGGGTTGTTTAATGAAAAACTGTTTTTT.

The chain recombines TRBV29-1 with TRBJ2-3, with 14 bases aligning to TRBD2. The trim removed 2 bases at V and 4 bases at J, leaving 5 bases unmatched. There are 16 residues in the CDR3. From germline, CDR1 is SQVTM and CDR2 ANQGSEA. CDR3 amino acids: CSVEKGLAGDADTQYF. Here the CDR3 DNA reads TGCAGCGTTGAAAAGGGACTAGCGGGAGATGCAGATACGCAGTATTTT.

This chain's CDR3 is CSVVGGIGELFF. The CDR3 DNA reads TGCAGCGTTGTCGGGGGTATCGGGGAGCTGTTTTTT. V usage is TRBV29-1 and J usage is TRBJ2-2; D may be TRBD2 (6 bases). V shed 4 bases and J shed 7 bases, with 10 bases lying between them. The CDR3 totals 12 residues. CDR1 is SQVTM, CDR2 ANQGSEA, per germline.

The J gene is TRBJ2-7, the V gene TRBV5-4; D remains ambiguous. Germline V gives CDR1 SGHNT, CDR2 YYREEE (reference sequence). This CDR3 is 13 amino acids long. V lost 0 bases to trimming and J lost 2 bases, with 6 bases between them. In DNA form, the CDR3 reads TGTGCCAGCAGCTTGGATGAGGCCTACGAGCAGTACTTC. Translating it yields CASSLDEAYEQYF.

The V gene is TRBV6-5, the J gene TRBJ2-5; TRBD2 matches at 8 bases. Looked up from germline, CDR1 is MNHEY and CDR2 is SVGAGI. V dropped 11 bases and J dropped 4; count of bases not matched to a gene: 6. The CDR3 length is 12 residues. CDR3 sequence reads: CAGTGGGETQYF. The CDR3 bases are TGTGCCGGCACGGGGGGGGGAGAGACCCAGTACTTC.